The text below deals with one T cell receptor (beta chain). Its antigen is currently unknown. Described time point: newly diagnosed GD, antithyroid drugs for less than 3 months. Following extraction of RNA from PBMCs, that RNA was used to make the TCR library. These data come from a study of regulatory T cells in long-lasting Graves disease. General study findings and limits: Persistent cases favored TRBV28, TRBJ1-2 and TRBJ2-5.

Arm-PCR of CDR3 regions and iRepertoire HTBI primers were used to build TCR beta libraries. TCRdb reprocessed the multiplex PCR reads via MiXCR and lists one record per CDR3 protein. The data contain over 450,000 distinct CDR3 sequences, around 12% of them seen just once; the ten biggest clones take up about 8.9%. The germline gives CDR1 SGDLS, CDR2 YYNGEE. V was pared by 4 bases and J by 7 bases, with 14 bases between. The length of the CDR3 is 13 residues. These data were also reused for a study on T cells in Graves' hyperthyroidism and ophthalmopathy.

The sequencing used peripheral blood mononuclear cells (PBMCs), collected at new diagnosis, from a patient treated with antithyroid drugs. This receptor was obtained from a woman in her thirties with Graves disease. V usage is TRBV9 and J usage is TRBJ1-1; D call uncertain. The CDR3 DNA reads TGTGCCAGCAGCCCCACCTTCGACGGTGAAGCTTTCTTT. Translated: CASSPTFDGEAFF.